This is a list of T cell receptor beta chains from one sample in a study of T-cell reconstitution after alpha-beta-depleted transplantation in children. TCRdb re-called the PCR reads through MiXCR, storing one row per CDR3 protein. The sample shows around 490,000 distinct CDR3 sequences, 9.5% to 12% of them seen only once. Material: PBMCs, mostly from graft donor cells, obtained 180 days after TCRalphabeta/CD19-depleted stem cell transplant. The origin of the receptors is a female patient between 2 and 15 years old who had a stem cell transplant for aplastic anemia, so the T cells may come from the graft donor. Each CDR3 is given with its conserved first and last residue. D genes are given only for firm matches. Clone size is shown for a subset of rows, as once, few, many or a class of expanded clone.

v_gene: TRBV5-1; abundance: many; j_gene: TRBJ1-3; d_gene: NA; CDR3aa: CASSPQDISGNTIYF; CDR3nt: TGCGCCAGCAGCCCCCAAGACATCTCTGGAAACACCATATATTTT
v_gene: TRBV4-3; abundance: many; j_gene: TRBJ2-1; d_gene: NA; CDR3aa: CASSQERALSSYNEQFF; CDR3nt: TGCGCCAGCAGCCAAGAAAGGGCCCTATCCTCCTACAATGAGCAGTTCTTC
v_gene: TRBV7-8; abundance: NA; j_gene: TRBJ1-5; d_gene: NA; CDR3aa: CASSLDLNSNQPQHF; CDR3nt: TGTGCCAGCAGCTTAGATCTAAATAGCAATCAGCCCCAGCATTTT
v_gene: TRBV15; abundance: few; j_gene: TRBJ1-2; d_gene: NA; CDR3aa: CATSRDVNYGYTF; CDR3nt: TGTGCCACCAGCAGGGACGTCAATTATGGCTACACCTTC
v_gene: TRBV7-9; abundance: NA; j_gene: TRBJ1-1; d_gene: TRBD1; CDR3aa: CASSTQGLEAFF; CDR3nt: TGTGCCAGCAGCACACAGGGGCTTGAAGCTTTCTTT
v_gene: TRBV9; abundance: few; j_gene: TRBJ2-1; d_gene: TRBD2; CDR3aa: CASTATSGGYHEQFF; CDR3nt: TGTGCCAGCACCGCGACGAGCGGGGGGTACCATGAGCAGTTCTTC
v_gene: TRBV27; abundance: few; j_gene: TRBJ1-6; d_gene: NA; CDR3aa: CASSFWGRGESPLHF; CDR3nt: TGTGCCAGCAGTTTTTGGGGCAGGGGAGAGTCACCCCTCCACTTT
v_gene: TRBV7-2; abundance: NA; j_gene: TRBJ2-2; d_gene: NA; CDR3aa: CASSLVAELFF; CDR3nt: TGTGCCAGCAGCTTAGTTGCGGAGCTGTTTTTT
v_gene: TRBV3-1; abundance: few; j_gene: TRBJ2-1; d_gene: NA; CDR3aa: CASSPGAGRRGLAYNEQFF; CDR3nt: TGTGCCAGCAGCCCAGGTGCGGGGAGGCGGGGACTTGCTTACAATGAGCAGTTCTTC
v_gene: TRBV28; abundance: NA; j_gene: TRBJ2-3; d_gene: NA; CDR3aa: CASKGYTQYF; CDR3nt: TGTGCCAGCAAAGGGTATACGCAGTATTTT
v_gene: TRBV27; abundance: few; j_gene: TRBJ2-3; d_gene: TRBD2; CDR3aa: CASSIAGGLGTDTQYF; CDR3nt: TGTGCCAGCAGCATAGCGGGAGGGCTGGGCACAGATACGCAGTATTTT
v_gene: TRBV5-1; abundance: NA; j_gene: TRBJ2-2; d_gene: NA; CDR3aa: CASARSLTGTNTGELFF; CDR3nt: TGCGCCAGCGCCCGAAGTTTGACAGGAACGAACACCGGGGAGCTGTTTTTT
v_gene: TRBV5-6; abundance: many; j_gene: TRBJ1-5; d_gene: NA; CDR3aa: CASSLGRSRGQPQHF; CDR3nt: TGTGCCAGCAGCTTAGGCAGAAGCCGAGGTCAGCCCCAGCATTTT
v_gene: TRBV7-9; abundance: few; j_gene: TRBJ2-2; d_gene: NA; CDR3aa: CASSPGLPTGELFF; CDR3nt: TGTGCCAGCAGCCCGGGACTCCCCACCGGGGAGCTGTTTTTT
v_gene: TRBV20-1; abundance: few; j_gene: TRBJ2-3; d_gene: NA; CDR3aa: CSAISMYTDTQYF; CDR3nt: TGCAGTGCTATTTCGATGTACACAGATACGCAGTATTTT
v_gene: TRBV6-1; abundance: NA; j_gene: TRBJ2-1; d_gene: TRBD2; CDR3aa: CASTGWKRGFDNEQFF; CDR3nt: TGTGCCAGCACCGGGTGGAAGCGGGGTTTCGACAATGAGCAGTTCTTC
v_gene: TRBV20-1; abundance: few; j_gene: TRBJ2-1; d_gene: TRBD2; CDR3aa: CSAGLAAHNEQFF; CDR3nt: TGCAGTGCCGGACTAGCGGCTCACAATGAGCAGTTCTTC
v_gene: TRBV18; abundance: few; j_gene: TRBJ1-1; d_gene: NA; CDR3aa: CASSPPTVTEAFF; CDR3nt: TGTGCCAGCTCACCACCCACAGTCACTGAAGCTTTCTTT
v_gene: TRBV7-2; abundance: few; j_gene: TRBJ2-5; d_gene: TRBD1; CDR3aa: CASSLGYSRGLTETQYF; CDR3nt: TGTGCCAGCAGCTTAGGGTATTCCAGGGGGCTCACAGAGACCCAGTACTTC
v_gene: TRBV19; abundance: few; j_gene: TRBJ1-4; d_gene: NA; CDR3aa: CASSIQREKLFF; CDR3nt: TGTGCCAGTAGTATACAGAGGGAAAAACTGTTTTTT
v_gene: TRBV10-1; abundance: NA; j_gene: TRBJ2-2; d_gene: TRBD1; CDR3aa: CASSPRAGGIGELFF; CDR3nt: TGCGCCAGCAGTCCCCGGGCAGGGGGCATCGGGGAGCTGTTTTTT
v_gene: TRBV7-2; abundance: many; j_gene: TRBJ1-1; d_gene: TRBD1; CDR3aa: CASSLVGGVGTEAFF; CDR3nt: TGTGCCAGCAGCTTAGTAGGGGGCGTCGGCACTGAAGCTTTCTTT
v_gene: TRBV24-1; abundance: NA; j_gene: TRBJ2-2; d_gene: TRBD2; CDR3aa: CATSSSSGRATGELFF; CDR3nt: TGTGCCACCAGTAGCTCTAGCGGGAGGGCCACCGGGGAGCTGTTTTTT
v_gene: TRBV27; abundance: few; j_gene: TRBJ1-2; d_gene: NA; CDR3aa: CASSLGRTNYGYTF; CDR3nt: TGTGCCAGCAGTTTGGGCCGAACTAACTATGGCTACACCTTC
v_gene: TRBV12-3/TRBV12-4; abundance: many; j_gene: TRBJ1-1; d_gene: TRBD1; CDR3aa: CASSYRGMNTEAFF; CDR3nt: TGTGCCAGCAGTTACAGGGGAATGAACACTGAAGCTTTCTTT
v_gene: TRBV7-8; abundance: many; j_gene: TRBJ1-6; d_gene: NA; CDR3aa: CASTGKGDNSPLHF; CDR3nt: TGTGCCAGCACGGGGAAGGGCGATAATTCACCCCTCCACTTT